The 19 T cell receptor beta chains reported below all come from one sample, sequenced in a study of technical replicates of blood from several donors (dated by TCRdb to 2017 to 2019). The library was produced with the immunoSEQ multiplex PCR assay. TCRdb provides this immuneACCESS table in a form limited to in-frame rearrangements. Some clones are lacking; in checked studies, under half of them reflect an unresolved V gene, and why the rest are absent is not known. This sample is represented by more than 65,000 clones; around 97% of them were singletons. The ten largest clones represent under 0.35% of the sample. The sequenced sample was T cells isolated from PBMCs. These receptors all come from a human donor in good health.

In this sample, this clone turned up once. The chain combines TRBV27 with TRBJ2-2, with 8 nucleotides matching TRBD2. The CDR3 has 15 residues. CDR1 is MNHEY and CDR2 is SMNVEV in the germline V gene (reference sequence). With 8 bases clipped from V and 7 bases from J, the junction kept 12 bases outside the gene matches. The CDR3: CASAPGGYYIGELFF. In nucleotides, the CDR3 is TGTGCCAGCGCGCCGGGAGGGTACTATATCGGGGAGCTGTTTTTT.

V usage is TRBV4-1 and J usage is TRBJ1-2, with a possible D match to TRBD1 (5 bases). V lost 1 base, J lost 0 bases, and 12 bases lay in between. Germline CDR1 MGHRA, CDR2 YSYEKL. The length of the CDR3 is 16 residues. CDR3 amino acids: CASSQADSSANYGYTF. The CDR3 DNA sequence: TGCGCCAGCAGCCAAGCAGACAGTTCGGCTAACTATGGCTACACCTTC.

This clone appeared a single time. The chain is built from TRBV27 and TRBJ2-4; D may be TRBD2 (5 bases). The germline CDR1 and CDR2 sequences are MNHEY and SMNVEV (reference sequence). The CDR3 length is 15 residues. V was trimmed by 4 bases and J by 1 base, leaving 11 bases between them. CDR3 DNA: TGTGCCAGCAGTTCGCACGGACTCGCCAAAAACATTCAGTACTTC. The encoded protein is CASSSHGLAKNIQYF.

In its sample, this clone was seen a few times. This sequence joins TRBV7-2 and TRBJ1-2; 7 bases fit TRBD1. The ends lost 1 base at V and 5 bases at J; junction bases unmatched: 7. Germline CDR1 is SGHTA and CDR2 is FQGNSA. The CDR3 spans 15 residues. The CDR3 coding sequence is TGTGCCAGCAGCTTAGTAGGGACAGATAATTATGGCTACACCTTC. Its protein is CASSLVGTDNYGYTF.

J is TRBJ2-3 and V is TRBV7-3; TRBD1 aligns across 8 bases. The J segment lost 1 base and the V segment lost 5 bases, leaving 5 bases of the junction unmatched. The CDR3 loop spans 15 amino acids. The germline V gene encodes CDR1 SGHTA and CDR2 FQGTGA. The CDR3 here is CASSPQTGGTDTQYF. As DNA, the CDR3 is TGTGCCAGCAGCCCTCAGACAGGGGGCACAGATACGCAGTATTTT.

This chain connects TRBV30 to TRBJ1-2; 10 bases map to TRBD1. V lost 2 bases and J lost 12; bases outside the gene matches: 6. This CDR3 contains 12 residues. Germline V lookup: CDR1 GTSNPN, CDR2 SVGIG (reference sequence). Here the CDR3 reads CAWSLGQGLHTF. In nucleotides, the CDR3 is TGTGCCTGGAGTCTGGGACAGGGGCTCCACACCTTC.

In DNA, the CDR3 is TGTGCCAGCAGCTTAAGGAGCGGGAGCACCTACAATGAGCAGTTCTTC. Its protein product is CASSLRSGSTYNEQFF. V usage is TRBV7-6 and J usage is TRBJ2-1, with 8 bases that match TRBD2. With V trimmed by 2 bases and J by 2 bases, 5 bases remained unmatched. Per germline, CDR1 SGHVS and CDR2 FNYEAQ. CDR3 length equals 16 residues. The full variable domain, in which reference TRBV7-6 and TRBJ2-1 provide the parts outside the CDR3, is GAGVSQSPRYKVTKRGQDVALRCDPISGHVSLYWYRQALGQGPEFLTYFNYEAQQDKSGLPNDRFSAERPEGSISTLTIQRTEQRDSAMYRCASSLRSGSTYNEQFFGPGTRLTVL.

The chain combines TRBV27 with TRBJ1-4; D gene ambiguous. Germline CDR1 MNHEY, CDR2 SMNVEV (reference sequence). The CDR3 is made up of 13 amino acids. V was shortened by 5 bases and J by 5 bases, with 9 bases between the two germline ends. The CDR3 nucleotides read TGTGCCAGCAGTGGCCAGATAAATGAAAAACTGTTTTTT. This encodes CASSGQINEKLFF.

V is TRBV5-1 and J is TRBJ2-7; TRBD2 is a possible D gene (6 bases). This CDR3 region has 14 residues. Trimming cost V 4 bases and J 4 bases, with 15 bases left between them. Looked up from germline, CDR1 is SGHRS and CDR2 is YFSETQ. The CDR3 region is CASSGGAPPYEQYF. The CDR3 DNA reads TGCGCCAGCAGCGGCGGGGCACCCCCTTACGAGCAGTACTTC.

The chain combines TRBV4-1 with TRBJ2-3; 10 bases align to TRBD2. The CDR3 extends over 17 amino acids. J gave up 4 bases and V 4 bases, and 11 bases lay outside the gene matches. Germline CDR1 reads MGHRA; CDR2 reads YSYEKL. Here the CDR3 DNA reads TGCGCCAGCAGCCTACCCCAGCTAGCGGGAGACCCAGATACGCAGTATTTT. Protein sequence: CASSLPQLAGDPDTQYF.

V gene TRBV7-9 combines with J gene TRBJ1-1; D gene ambiguous. Trimming cost V 0 bases and J 1 base, with 9 bases left between them. The germline CDR1 and CDR2 sequences are SEHNR and FQNEAQ (reference sequence). CDR3 length: 15 residues. CDR3 sequence reads: CASSLARTGNTEAFF. The CDR3 DNA reads as TGTGCCAGCAGCTTAGCACGGACTGGGAACACTGAAGCTTTCTTT. The variable domain in full, with the rest retrieved from reference TRBV7-9 and TRBJ1-1, is DTGVSQNPRHKITKRGQNVTFRCDPISEHNRLYWYRQTLGQGPEFLTYFQNEAQLEKSRLLSDRFSAERPKGSFSTLEIQRTEQGDSAMYLCASSLARTGNTEAFFGQGTRLTVV.

In this sample, this clone turned up once. The chain employs TRBV6-5 and TRBJ2-7; D might be TRBD2 (6 bases). There are 16 residues in the CDR3. V shed 0 bases and J shed 5 bases, with 17 bases lying between them. The V gene's germline CDR1 is MNHEY and CDR2 SVGAGI. CDR3 nucleotides: TGTGCCAGCAGTTACTCGATTGGTACCGCGGGAAACGAGCAGTACTTC. It codes for CASSYSIGTAGNEQYF.

This clone was counted once. The chain recombines TRBV30 with TRBJ2-6, with a possible D match to TRBD2 (5 bases). Germline CDR1 reads GTSNPN; CDR2 reads SVGIG (reference sequence). The ends were cut back, 2 bases at V and 0 bases at J, with 17 bases in the middle. This CDR3 is 18 amino acids long. The CDR3 bases are TGTGCCTGGAGTCCGTCTGAGGGCTTGGGCTCTGGGGCCAACGTCCTGACTTTC. This sequence encodes CAWSPSEGLGSGANVLTF. The full variable domain, completed using reference TRBV30 and TRBJ2-6, is SQTIHQWPATLVQPVGSPLSLECTVEGTSNPNLYWYRQAAGRGLQLLFYSVGIGQISSEVPQNLSASRPQDRQFILSSKKLLLSDSGFYLCAWSPSEGLGSGANVLTFGAGSRLTVL.

The V gene is TRBV6-6, the J gene TRBJ2-7, with a possible D match to TRBD2 (6 bases). Germline CDR1 reads MNHNY; CDR2 reads SVGAGI (reference sequence). CDR3 length: 15 residues. V lost 6 bases and J 5 bases, leaving 20 bases between the germline ends. CDR3 sequence: CASRVTAGRSNEQYF. Written as DNA, the CDR3 is TGTGCCAGCAGGGTTACGGCAGGGAGGTCGAACGAGCAGTACTTC.

The V gene is TRBV30, the J gene TRBJ2-2; possible D gene TRBD1, 5 bases. This CDR3 has 14 amino acids. CDR1 is GTSNPN, CDR2 SVGIG, per germline (reference sequence). The V and J ends lost 4 bases and 1 base respectively, with 10 bases between them. The CDR3 loop is CAWNWGLNTGELFF. DNA for the CDR3: TGTGCCTGGAACTGGGGCCTGAACACCGGGGAGCTGTTTTTT.

The CDR3 DNA reads TGTGCCATCAGTGACCAAAGAGACAGGGTTGAAAAACTGTTTTTT. As protein: CAISDQRDRVEKLFF. The chain joins TRBV10-3 to TRBJ1-4; 7 bases fit TRBD1. J was trimmed by 7 bases and V by 3 bases; bases with no gene match: 8. Germline V lookup: CDR1 ENHRY, CDR2 SYGVKD. The CDR3 is 15 amino acids.

The V call is TRBV5-1, the J call TRBJ1-5; possibly TRBD1 for D (5 bases). Germline CDR1 is SGHRS and CDR2 is YFSETQ. CDR3 length: 15 amino acids. V was cut by 5 bases and J by 0 bases, with 12 bases left in between. The CDR3 loop is CASRYDSSSNQPQHF. The CDR3 nucleotides are TGCGCCAGCAGATACGACAGCTCTAGCAATCAGCCCCAGCATTTT.

The CDR3 DNA reads TGTGCCAGCAGCCGAGGACAGGGCACAGATACGCAGTATTTT. Translated, it gives CASSRGQGTDTQYF. The V and J genes are TRBV11-3 and TRBJ2-3; 7 positions match TRBD1. J lost 1 base, V lost 5 bases, and 3 bases had no gene match. This CDR3 comprises 14 residues. The germline V gene encodes CDR1 SGHNT and CDR2 YENEEA. The complete variable domain, with remaining parts taken from reference TRBV11-3 and TRBJ2-3, reads EAGVVQSPRYKIIEKKQPVAFWCNPISGHNTLYWYLQNLGQGPELLIRYENEEAVDDSQLPKDRFSAERLKGVDSTLKIQPAELGDSAVYLCASSRGQGTDTQYFGPGTRLTVL.

The V and J genes are TRBV5-1 and TRBJ1-3, with D maybe TRBD1 (6 bases). Between the trimmed V and J ends, which lost 4 bases and 2 bases, there was a span of 22 bases. The CDR3 is made up of 18 amino acids. Germline CDR1 SGHRS, CDR2 YFSETQ. The CDR3 nucleotides read TGCGCCAGCAGCCTGGTGGGGGCCTTATCAGCCACTGGAAACACCATATATTTT. This translates into CASSLVGALSATGNTIYF.